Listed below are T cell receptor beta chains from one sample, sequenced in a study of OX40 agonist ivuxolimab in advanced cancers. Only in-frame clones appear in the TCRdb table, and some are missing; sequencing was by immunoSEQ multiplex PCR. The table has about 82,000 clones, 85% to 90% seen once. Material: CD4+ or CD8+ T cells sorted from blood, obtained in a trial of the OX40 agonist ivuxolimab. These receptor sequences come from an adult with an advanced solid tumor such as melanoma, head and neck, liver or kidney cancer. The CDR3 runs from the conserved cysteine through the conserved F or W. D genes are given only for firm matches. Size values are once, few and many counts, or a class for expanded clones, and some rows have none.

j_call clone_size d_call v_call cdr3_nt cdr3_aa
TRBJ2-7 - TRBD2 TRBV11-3 TGTGCCAGCAGCCCACCACTAGCGGGAGCCTACGAGCAGTACTTC CASSPPLAGAYEQYF
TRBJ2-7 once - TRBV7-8 TGTGCCAGCAGCTTAGCACAGAGCTCCTACGAGCAGTACTTC CASSLAQSSYEQYF
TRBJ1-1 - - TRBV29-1 TGCAGCGTCCTTCGTGGGGGTGAAGCTTTCTTT CSVLRGGEAFF
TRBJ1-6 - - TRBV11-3 TGTGCCAGCAGCCACAGGAATTCACCCCTCCACTTT CASSHRNSPLHF
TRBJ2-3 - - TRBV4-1 TGCGCCAGCAGCCAAGATCGCGTCACAACGGCAGATACGCAGTATTTT CASSQDRVTTADTQYF
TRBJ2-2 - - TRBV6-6 TGTGCCAGCAGTTACGTCGGGGAGCTGTTTTTT CASSYVGELFF
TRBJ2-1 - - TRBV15 TGTGCCACCAGCAGAGTCGGGGGTGGGAACAATGAGCAGTTCTTC CATSRVGGGNNEQFF
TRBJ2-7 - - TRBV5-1 TGCGCCAGCAGCTTGGCCGGGCCTTCCTACGAGCAGTACTTC CASSLAGPSYEQYF
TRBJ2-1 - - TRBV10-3 TGTGCCACTCGAGACCCTACTATGTCCAATGAGCAGTTCTTC CATRDPTMSNEQFF
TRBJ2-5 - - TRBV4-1 TGCGCCAGCAGCCAGGGGGGACACCAGTCCCAAGAGACCCAGTACTTC CASSQGGHQSQETQYF
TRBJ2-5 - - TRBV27 TGTGCCAGCAGTTTATACCGCGGACTCCAAGAGACCCAGTACTTC CASSLYRGLQETQYF